This TCR beta chain was profiled in a study of T cell repertoires in cytomegalovirus infection. Across the whole study: Signatures in public TCR beta sequences pointed to both CMV infection and matching HLA type.

TCRdb called the reads again in MiXCR, with one record for every CDR3 protein. The table lists approximately 150,000 distinct CDR3 sequences, under 20% of them singletons. The CDR3 loop spans 14 amino acids. Trimming stripped 2 bases from V and 4 bases from J, with 12 bases between. The germline CDR1 and CDR2 sequences are SGHKS and YYEKEE (reference sequence). The sequence derives from a human donor in good health (CMV status not recorded). Some clones in this sample may be carry-over from other donors' samples. This sequence joins TRBV5-5 and TRBJ1-1; D is ambiguous. The sequenced sample was CD8+ T cells from PBMCs. CDR3 sequence reads: CASSFRLGFTEAFF. As DNA, the CDR3 is TGTGCCAGCAGCTTCAGGTTGGGCTTCACTGAAGCTTTCTTT.